This is a list of T cell receptor beta chains from one sample in a study of blood T cell repertoires in COVID-19. The assay was immunoSEQ multiplex PCR, and TCRdb's table has in-frame clones only and misses some. Altogether about 26,000 clones are present, around two thirds being singletons, with the ten largest covering more than 7%. The sample consisted of peripheral blood. These receptors all come from a man aged 60 to 69 with active or convalescent COVID-19. CDR3s include the opening cysteine and the closing phenylalanine or tryptophan. The order of the fields is J gene, V gene, CDR3 protein.

J: TRBJ2-5
V: TRBV15
CDR3: CATSRDRGQETQYF

J: TRBJ2-3
V: TRBV12-3/TRBV12-4
CDR3: CASSLSYPDTQYF

J: TRBJ1-5
V: TRBV9
CDR3: CASSAQGYNQPQHF

J: TRBJ1-2
V: TRBV27
CDR3: CASSFTGDYGYTF

J: TRBJ1-2
V: TRBV7-2
CDR3: CASSLRVERLYGYTF

J: TRBJ2-7
V: TRBV7-9
CDR3: CASSSSGWYEQYF

J: TRBJ2-2
V: TRBV2
CDR3: CASTHRDIAGELFF

J: TRBJ1-2
V: TRBV6-1
CDR3: CASSGLRDSGVYGYTF

J: TRBJ2-2
V: TRBV9
CDR3: CASSATGGADGELFF

J: TRBJ1-2
V: TRBV9
CDR3: CASSVDLGGAGYTF

J: TRBJ2-4
V: TRBV5-1
CDR3: CASSLDRGNIQYF

J: TRBJ1-1
V: TRBV5-4
CDR3: CASSFDRLNTEAFF

J: TRBJ2-7
V: TRBV4-2
CDR3: CASSQDLGTSGHEQYF

J: TRBJ2-1
V: TRBV7-9
CDR3: CASSPHGGGGYNEQFF

J: TRBJ2-1
V: TRBV25-1
CDR3: CASSSPGTGPYNEQFF

J: TRBJ2-2
V: TRBV2
CDR3: CASRPTSGRASGELFF

J: TRBJ1-1
V: TRBV9
CDR3: CASSQGTGFSGTEAFF

J: TRBJ2-6
V: TRBV6-1
CDR3: CASTKAGGPGANVLTF

J: TRBJ1-5
V: TRBV2
CDR3: CASPVSGNQPQHF

J: TRBJ2-3
V: TRBV10-1
CDR3: CATKDRNTDTQYF

J: TRBJ1-2
V: TRBV11-2
CDR3: CASSLDLWGSSYGYTF

J: TRBJ2-3
V: TRBV21-1
CDR3: CASSKGYRTNTDTQYF

J: TRBJ1-1
V: TRBV7-8
CDR3: CASSWERTEAFF

J: TRBJ2-5
V: TRBV27
CDR3: CASSRGVAGRQETQYF

J: TRBJ1-1
V: TRBV6-5
CDR3: CASSYDRRNTEAFF

J: TRBJ2-7
V: TRBV4-1
CDR3: CASSFRDSVYEQYF

J: TRBJ1-5
V: TRBV9
CDR3: CASSPTGLGQPQHF

J: TRBJ1-5
V: TRBV6-5
CDR3: CASSKTGVRNQPQHF

J: TRBJ2-7
V: TRBV30
CDR3: CAWRLAGTYEQYF

J: TRBJ1-5
V: TRBV6-1
CDR3: CASSATRGQGGQPQHF

J: TRBJ1-1
V: TRBV28
CDR3: CASSLTGAATEAFF

J: TRBJ1-3
V: TRBV5-1
CDR3: CASSLAPPALGTGNTIYF

J: TRBJ1-3
V: TRBV6-4
CDR3: CPRGSGNTIYF

J: TRBJ1-1
V: TRBV3-1/TRBV3-2
CDR3: CASSLRRGRLSAGHHF

J: TRBJ1-2
V: TRBV27
CDR3: CASSRQANYGYTF

J: TRBJ2-1
V: TRBV11-2
CDR3: CASSLRASEYNEQFF

J: TRBJ2-7
V: TRBV5-6
CDR3: CARSLAGGAGTYRGYEQYF

J: TRBJ1-1
V: TRBV7-3
CDR3: CASSLTGNTEAFF

J: TRBJ1-2
V: TRBV6-1
CDR3: CASSEGGTGNTF

J: TRBJ1-2
V: TRBV4-2
CDR3: CASSQRGTGASRYGYTF

J: TRBJ2-1
V: TRBV2
CDR3: CATRVGLAARVSSYNEQFF

J: TRBJ1-5
V: TRBV3-1/TRBV3-2
CDR3: CASSQDAGGGAGNQPQHF

J: TRBJ2-1
V: TRBV11-2
CDR3: CASITSGASYNEQFF

J: TRBJ2-7
V: TRBV7-8
CDR3: CASSPRLVGSYEQYF

J: TRBJ1-1
V: TRBV11-2
CDR3: CASSLQVGTEAFF

J: TRBJ2-7
V: TRBV7-9
CDR3: CASSPRDKQAYEQYF

J: TRBJ2-6
V: TRBV30
CDR3: CAWSAPYRSGANVLTF

J: TRBJ2-2
V: TRBV3-1/TRBV3-2
CDR3: CASSPPSAGTNTGELFF

J: TRBJ2-5
V: TRBV27
CDR3: CASRIGLAGGPETQYF

J: TRBJ2-7
V: TRBV2
CDR3: CATIQEPTYEQYF

J: TRBJ2-7
V: TRBV29-1
CDR3: CSVTIPWGVGYEQYF

J: TRBJ1-2
V: TRBV12-3/TRBV12-4
CDR3: CASSLRGGYTF

J: TRBJ1-1
V: TRBV14
CDR3: CASSPGTGYTEAFF

J: TRBJ2-3
V: TRBV3-1/TRBV3-2
CDR3: CASSLRTSGGYVTDTQYF